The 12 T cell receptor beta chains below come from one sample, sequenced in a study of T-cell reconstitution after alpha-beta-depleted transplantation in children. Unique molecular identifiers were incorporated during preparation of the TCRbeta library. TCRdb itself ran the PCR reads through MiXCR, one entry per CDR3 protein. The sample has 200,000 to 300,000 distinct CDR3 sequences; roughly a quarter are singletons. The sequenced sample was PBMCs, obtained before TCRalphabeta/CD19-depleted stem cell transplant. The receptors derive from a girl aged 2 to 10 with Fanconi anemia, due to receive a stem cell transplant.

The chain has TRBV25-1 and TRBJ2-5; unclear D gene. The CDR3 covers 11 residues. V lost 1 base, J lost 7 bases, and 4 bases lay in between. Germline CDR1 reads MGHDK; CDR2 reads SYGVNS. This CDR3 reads CASSESRTQYF. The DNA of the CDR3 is TGTGCCAGCAGTGAATCCCGGACCCAGTACTTC.

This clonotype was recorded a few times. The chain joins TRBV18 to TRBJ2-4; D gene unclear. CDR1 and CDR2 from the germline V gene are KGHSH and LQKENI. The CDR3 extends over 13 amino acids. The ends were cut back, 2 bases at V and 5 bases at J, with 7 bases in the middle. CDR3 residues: CASSPIEENIQYF. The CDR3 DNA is TGTGCCAGCTCACCAATCGAAGAAAACATTCAGTACTTC.

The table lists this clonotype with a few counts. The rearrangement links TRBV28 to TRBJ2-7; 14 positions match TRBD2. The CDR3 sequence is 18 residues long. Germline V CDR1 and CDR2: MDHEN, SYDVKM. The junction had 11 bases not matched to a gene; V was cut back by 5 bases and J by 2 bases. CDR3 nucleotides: TGTGCCAGCAGTCAGTGGACTAGCGGGGGGACATGGACCTACGAGCAGTACTTC. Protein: CASSQWTSGGTWTYEQYF.

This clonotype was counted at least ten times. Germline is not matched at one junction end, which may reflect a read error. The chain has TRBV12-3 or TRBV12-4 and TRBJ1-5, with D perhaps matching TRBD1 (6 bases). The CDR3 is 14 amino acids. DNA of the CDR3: TGTGCCAGCAGGTTAGCAGGGGGCAATCAGCCCCAGCATTTT. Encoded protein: CASRLAGGNQPQHF.

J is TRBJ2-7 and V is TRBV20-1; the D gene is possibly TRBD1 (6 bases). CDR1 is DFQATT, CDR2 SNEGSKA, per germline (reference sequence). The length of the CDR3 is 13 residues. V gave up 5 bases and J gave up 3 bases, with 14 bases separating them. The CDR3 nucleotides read TGCAGTGCTCGTAATTTCAGGGGCTACGAGCAGTACTTC. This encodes CSARNFRGYEQYF.

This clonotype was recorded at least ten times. CDR3 amino acids: CSVGVTGADKETQYF. CDR3 in DNA: TGCAGCGTTGGAGTGACAGGGGCAGATAAAGAGACCCAGTACTTC. The chain couples TRBV29-1 to TRBJ2-5; 8 bases are shared with TRBD1. In germline, CDR1 is SQVTM, CDR2 ANQGSEA. The V segment lost 4 bases and the J segment 3 bases; nucleotides outside the gene matches: 10. This CDR3 spans 15 amino acids.

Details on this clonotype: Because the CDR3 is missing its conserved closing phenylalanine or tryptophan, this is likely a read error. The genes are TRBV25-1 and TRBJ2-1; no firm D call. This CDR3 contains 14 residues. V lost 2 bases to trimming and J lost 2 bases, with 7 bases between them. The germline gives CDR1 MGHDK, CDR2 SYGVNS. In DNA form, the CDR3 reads TGTGCCAGCAGTGAAGGGCAGGCCTACAATGAGCAGTTCTAC. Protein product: CASSEGQAYNEQFY.

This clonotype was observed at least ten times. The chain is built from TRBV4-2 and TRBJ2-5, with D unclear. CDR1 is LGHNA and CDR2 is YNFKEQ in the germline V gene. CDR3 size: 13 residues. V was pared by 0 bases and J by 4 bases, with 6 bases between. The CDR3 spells CASSQDYGETQYF. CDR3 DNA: TGTGCCAGCAGCCAAGATTATGGAGAGACCCAGTACTTC.

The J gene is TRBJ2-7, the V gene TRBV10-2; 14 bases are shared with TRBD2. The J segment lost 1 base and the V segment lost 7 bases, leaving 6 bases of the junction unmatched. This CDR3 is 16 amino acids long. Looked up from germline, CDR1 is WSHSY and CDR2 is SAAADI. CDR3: CASTRGTSGSSYEQYF. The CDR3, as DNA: TGCGCCAGCACCCGCGGGACTAGCGGGAGTTCCTACGAGCAGTACTTC.

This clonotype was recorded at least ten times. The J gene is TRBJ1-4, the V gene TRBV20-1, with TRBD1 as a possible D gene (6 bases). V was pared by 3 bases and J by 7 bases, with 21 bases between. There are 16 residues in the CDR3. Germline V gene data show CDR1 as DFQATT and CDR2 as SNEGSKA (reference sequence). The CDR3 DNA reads TGCAGTGCTAGGCCCTCCCAGGGGATTCAGTTTGAAAAACTGTTTTTT. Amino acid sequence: CSARPSQGIQFEKLFF.

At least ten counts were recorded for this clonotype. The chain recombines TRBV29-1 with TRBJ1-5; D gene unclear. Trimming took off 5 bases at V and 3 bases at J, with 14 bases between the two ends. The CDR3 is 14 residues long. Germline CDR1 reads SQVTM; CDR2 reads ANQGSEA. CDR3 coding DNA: TGCAGCGTTTTGGGCACCGGATACAATCAGCCCCAGCATTTT. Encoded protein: CSVLGTGYNQPQHF.

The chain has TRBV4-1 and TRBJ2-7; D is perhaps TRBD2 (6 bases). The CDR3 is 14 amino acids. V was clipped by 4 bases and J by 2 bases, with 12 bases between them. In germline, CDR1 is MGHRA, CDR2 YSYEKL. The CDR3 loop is CASSLRDSAYEQYF. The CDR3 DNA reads TGCGCCAGCAGCCTCCGGGACTCCGCCTACGAGCAGTACTTC.